This TCR beta chain was sequenced in a study of OX40 agonist ivuxolimab in advanced cancers. Trimming at V came to 8 bases and at J to 5 bases, leaving 11 bases not matched to a gene. CDR1 and CDR2 from the germline V gene are SQVTM and ANQGSEA. This CDR3 comprises 14 residues. Method: immunoSEQ multiplex PCR; TCRdb's copy keeps in-frame clones and lacks some. Among under 25,000 clones listed, around 80% were seen once. For this clone: Its specificity is unknown.

Patients were ruled out by autoimmune disease history or systemic immunosuppression. General study findings and limits: Partly responding patients at 0.1-3.0 mg/kg showed some of the smallest clonal expansion.

The TCR was taken from an adult with an advanced solid tumor such as melanoma, head and neck, liver or kidney cancer. This rearrangement joins TRBV29-1 to TRBJ2-1, with TRBD1 matching over 8 bases. Specimen: CD4+ or CD8+ T cells sorted from blood, collected in a trial of the OX40 agonist ivuxolimab. In DNA, the CDR3 is TGCAGCTCGAGGGTCGGACAGGGCGACAATGAGCAGTTCTTC. Its protein product is CSSRVGQGDNEQFF.